Presented here are 2 T cell receptor beta chains from one specimen sequenced in a study of cytomegalovirus exposure and HLA in healthy donors. Clones were sequenced by immunoSEQ multiplex PCR, and TCRdb holds only the in-frame ones, with some missing. The sample lists more than 100,000 clones; approximately 88% were seen once. Sequences were obtained from PBMCs. These receptor sequences come from a woman in her late teens or twenties in good health and CMV-seropositive.

The chain couples TRBV5-4 to TRBJ2-3, with 7 bases matching TRBD2. Germline V gives CDR1 SGHNT, CDR2 YYREEE (reference sequence). V gave up 0 bases and J gave up 0 bases; unmatched junction bases: 7. The CDR3 is made up of 17 amino acids. The DNA of the CDR3 is TGTGCCAGCAGCTTGGCCCCGGGGGGAGCAAGCACAGATACGCAGTATTTT. This codes for CASSLAPGGASTDTQYF.

The chain carries TRBV7-9 and TRBJ2-7; the match to TRBD1 covers 9 bases. V gave up 5 bases and J gave up 0 bases; unmatched junction bases: 8. The CDR3 covers 16 residues. Germline CDR1 reads SEHNR; CDR2 reads FQNEAQ (reference sequence). DNA for the CDR3: TGTGCCAGCAGCCCGCGGACAGGGGAAGGCTCCTACGAGCAGTACTTC. It specifies CASSPRTGEGSYEQYF.